The 17 T cell receptor beta chains in this list originate from one sample, sequenced in a study of blood T cells in healthy people across ages (dated by TCRdb to about 2015). The protocol used for the library was 5' RACE. The instrument was an Illumina HiSeq 2500. A second PCR of about 6 to 11 cycles was performed with a sample-barcoded 5' primer and a J-beta primer mix. TCRdb itself trimmed the public reads at Q25 with fastp, ran MiXCR and retained productive beta chains. Identical CDR3 protein sequences are pooled into one entry, listed with their most common genes and DNA. Within this sample are 450,000 to 700,000 distinct CDR3 sequences, with about 25% of them counted one time only. The ten largest clones add up to approximately 17% of the sample. Sequences were obtained from blood. Receptors originate from a woman aged 65 to 85 in good health.

This clonotype was counted many times. The chain joins TRBV6-2 or TRBV6-3 to TRBJ2-3; 13 nucleotides agree with TRBD2. The CDR3 has 14 residues. Germline assignment: CDR1 MNHEY and CDR2 SVGEGT. V shed 8 bases and J 6 bases; nucleotides not matched to a gene: 5. The CDR3 nucleotides read TGTGCCAGCTCCACTAGCGGGGGGGCGGATACGCAGTATTTT. Protein product: CASSTSGGADTQYF.

This clonotype was seen a handful of times. The genes are TRBV7-9 and TRBJ1-4; D is uncertain. The V gene's germline CDR1 is SEHNR and CDR2 FQNEAQ (reference sequence). Trimming took off 8 bases at V and 7 bases at J, with 5 bases between the two ends. This CDR3 has 10 amino acids. The CDR3 here is CASFGEKLFF. The DNA for the CDR3 is TGTGCCAGCTTTGGTGAAAAACTGTTTTTT.

The V gene is TRBV20-1, the J gene TRBJ2-1; perhaps TRBD1 as D (5 bases). The CDR3 contains 17 residues. V lost 3 bases and J lost 0, with 18 bases in between. From germline, CDR1 is DFQATT and CDR2 SNEGSKA (reference sequence). The CDR3 is CSARDLRQRSSYNEQFF. For the CDR3, the DNA is TGCAGTGCTAGGGACCTAAGACAGCGAAGCTCCTACAATGAGCAGTTCTTC.

Only a few counts were recorded for this clonotype. The V and J genes are TRBV5-1 and TRBJ2-7; 11 nucleotides align to TRBD2. The CDR3 runs to 15 residues. Germline V gives CDR1 SGHRS, CDR2 YFSETQ. Losses at the gene ends were 4 bases for V and 0 bases for J; bases not matched to a gene: 3. The CDR3 bases are TGCGCCAGCAGCGCCGGACTAGCGGGCTCCTACGAGCAGTACTTC. This gives the protein CASSAGLAGSYEQYF.

This clonotype was found a few times. The chain joins TRBV6-2 or TRBV6-3 to TRBJ2-5, with D maybe TRBD1 (6 bases). The DNA end is more similar to TRBJ2-7, so the J call may be wrong. The CDR3 is made up of 14 amino acids. The germline V gene has CDR1 MNHEY and CDR2 SVGEGT. Here the CDR3 DNA reads TGTGCCAGCACCCCCGGGACACTCTCCTACGAGCAGTACTTC. Protein sequence: CASTPGTLSYEQYF.

There are a few counts of this clonotype. The chain recombines TRBV4-3 with TRBJ2-3; TRBD2 matches 8 bases. The V segment lost 0 bases and the J segment 11 bases; nucleotides outside the gene matches: 16. Germline CDR1 LGHNA, CDR2 YSLEER. This CDR3 contains 17 residues. The CDR3 region has the DNA TGCGCCAGCAGCCAAGAACCCCTAACGGGGGGGCCCCCTCGGCAGTATTTT. Encoded protein: CASSQEPLTGGPPRQYF.

V usage is TRBV30 and J usage is TRBJ2-2, with 7 bases that match TRBD1. The ends lost 3 bases at V and 4 bases at J; junction bases unmatched: 5. The germline gives CDR1 GTSNPN, CDR2 SVGIG (reference sequence). The CDR3 covers 14 residues. The chain's CDR3 is CAWRNPGGTGELFF. The CDR3 DNA reads as TGTGCCTGGAGAAATCCAGGGGGCACCGGGGAGCTGTTTTTT.

This clonotype was recorded at least ten times. V and J are TRBV20-1 and TRBJ2-4; TRBD2 agrees at 8 bases. This CDR3 has 17 amino acids. The germline V gene has CDR1 DFQATT and CDR2 SNEGSKA (reference sequence). The junction had 7 bases not matched to a gene; V was cut back by 0 bases and J by 0 bases. The CDR3 DNA sequence: TGCAGTGCTAGAGACCCCCGGGGGGGCCTAGCCAAAAACATTCAGTACTTC. Translation: CSARDPRGGLAKNIQYF.

V gene TRBV29-1 combines with J gene TRBJ1-4; D possibly corresponds to TRBD1 (5 bases). Germline V gene sequence: CDR1 SQVTM, CDR2 ANQGSEA. The CDR3 runs 13 residues. The V and J ends lost 4 bases and 7 bases respectively, with 13 bases between them. CDR3 protein: CSVASGLGEKLFF. CDR3 nucleotides: TGCAGCGTTGCTTCGGGGCTGGGTGAAAAACTGTTTTTT.

The chain couples TRBV20-1 to TRBJ2-7; D gene ambiguous. Germline CDR1 reads DFQATT; CDR2 reads SNEGSKA (reference sequence). Trimming stripped 3 bases from V and 4 bases from J, with 10 bases between. The CDR3 runs to 12 residues. The CDR3 nucleotides read TGCAGTGCTAGCCTACATGGTTACGAGCAGTACTTC. Protein product: CSASLHGYEQYF.

In the case of this clonotype: Germline and junction disagree at one end, which may indicate a read error. V gene TRBV7-2 combines with J gene TRBJ1-3; perhaps TRBD1 as D (6 bases). The CDR3 consists of 16 residues. Germline values: CDR1 SGHTA, CDR2 FQGNSA. The CDR3 coding sequence is TGTGCCAGCAGCGTTTCCGGGACCCGAGGGGGAAACACCGTATATTTT. Translation gives CASSVSGTRGGNTVYF.

In its sample, this clonotype was seen a few times. One end of the junction is discordant with germline, which a read error may explain. The chain is built from TRBV12-3 or TRBV12-4 and TRBJ1-5, with 8 bases lining up with TRBD1. The CDR3 sequence is 14 residues long. CDR3 coding DNA: TGTACCAGCAGTTTAACAGGGGGTAATCAGCCCCAGCATTTT. It codes for CTSSLTGGNQPQHF.

This clonotype has only a few counts. The chain couples TRBV7-3 to TRBJ1-1; possible D gene TRBD1, 5 bases. The length of the CDR3 is 14 residues. Looked up from germline, CDR1 is SGHTA and CDR2 is FQGTGA. V gave up 4 bases and J gave up 2 bases, with 11 bases separating them. CDR3 protein: CASSWTGGNTEAFF. In DNA form, the CDR3 reads TGTGCCAGCAGCTGGACGGGGGGAAACACTGAAGCTTTCTTT.

Remarks on this clonotype: Sequence at one end of the junction differs from germline and may be a read error. J is TRBJ1-1 and V is TRBV5-1; a possible D gene is TRBD1 (5 bases). CDR3 length: 15 residues. CDR1 and CDR2 (germline): SGHRS, YFSETQ. The DNA of the CDR3 is TGCGTCAGCAGCTTGGGGCGGGCTCTCGACACTGAAGCTTTCTTT. Translation gives CVSSLGRALDTEAFF.

This clonotype has more than one count but fewer than ten. The rearrangement joins TRBV7-2 to TRBJ2-5, with a tentative D call TRBD2 (6 bases). Germline CDR1 is SGHTA and CDR2 is FQGNSA. The V gene lost 3 bases and the J gene lost 5 bases, with 16 bases spanning the gap. The CDR3 spans 15 residues. CDR3 in DNA: TGTGCCAGCAGCTTCCCCGGAGGGGCGGAGGAGACCCAGTACTTC. Translation gives CASSFPGGAEETQYF. The variable domain in full, completed from reference TRBV7-2 and TRBJ2-5, reads GAGVSQSPSNKVTEKGKDVELRCDPISGHTALYWYRQSLGQGLEFLIYFQGNSAPDKSGLPSDRFSAERTGGSVSTLTIQRTQQEDSAVYLCASSFPGGAEETQYFGPGTRLLVL.

Only a few counts were recorded for this clonotype. DNA for the CDR3: TGTGCCAGCATCCTAGCGGTAATAGAAAACGGGGAGCTGTTTTTT. Its translation is CASILAVIENGELFF. This sequence joins TRBV7-2 and TRBJ2-2; 7 nucleotides agree with TRBD2. This CDR3 has 15 residues. V lost 7 bases to trimming and J lost 7 bases; unmatched junction nucleotides: 12. Germline V lookup: CDR1 SGHTA, CDR2 FQGNSA.

V is TRBV5-6 and J is TRBJ2-4; D is uncertain. The germline CDR1 and CDR2 sequences are SGHDT and YYEEEE. This CDR3 is 13 amino acids long. V was shortened by 2 bases and J by 6 bases, with 9 bases between the two germline ends. In DNA form, the CDR3 reads TGTGCCAGCAGCTTAGTACCGATAAACATTCAGTACTTC. Its protein is CASSLVPINIQYF.